These 5 T cell receptor beta chains came from one sample sequenced in a study of CD8+ T cells in alopecia areata. Once RNA had been extracted, it was reverse transcribed into cDNA to act as the sequencing template. Here immunoSEQ multiplex PCR was the method, and the copy in TCRdb shows in-frame clones only, minus some. In the table there are fewer than 200,000 clones, 59% of which are singletons. The specimen comprised CD4+ T cells sorted from blood, sampled at week 0. The receptors originated from a human donor with alopecia areata.

Turning to this clone: One end of the junction varies from germline; a read error may be responsible. This same CDR3 is encoded by further DNA sequences in the sample. The chain combines TRBV4-1 with TRBJ2-2; D is perhaps TRBD1 (7 bases). Germline CDR1 MGHRA, CDR2 YSYEKL. There are 16 residues in the CDR3. This CDR3 is CASSQVSRGDVGELFF. In nucleotides, the CDR3 is TGTGCCAGCAGCCAAGTTTCCAGGGGGGATGTCGGGGAGCTGTTTTTT.

The V and J genes are TRBV9 and TRBJ1-2, with D possibly TRBD1 on 5 matching bases. This CDR3 is built from 15 residues. The V end was cut by 0 bases, the J end by 8 bases, with 17 bases between. The germline V gene encodes CDR1 SGDLS and CDR2 YYNGEE. As DNA, the CDR3 is TGTGCCAGCAGCGTAGGTTTTAGGGGATCGGAAGGCTACACCTTC. Protein: CASSVGFRGSEGYTF.

This chain links TRBV9 with TRBJ2-5, with D perhaps matching TRBD1 (6 bases). The CDR3 contains 15 residues. Trimming removed 0 bases at V and 2 bases at J, with 11 bases between. CDR1 and CDR2 (germline): SGDLS, YYNGEE. The CDR3 bases are TGTGCCAGCAGCGTAGCTTGGACAGCACAAGAGACCCAGTACTTC. Its protein is CASSVAWTAQETQYF.

The rearrangement joins TRBV6-1 to TRBJ1-2, with 8 bases aligning to TRBD1. Trimming at V came to 3 bases and at J to 7 bases, leaving 4 bases not matched to a gene. CDR3 length equals 13 residues. Looked up from germline, CDR1 is MNHNS and CDR2 is SASEGT. DNA for the CDR3: TGTGCCAGCAGTGAGAGGACAGGGAGTGGCTACACCTTC. Its protein is CASSERTGSGYTF.

This sequence joins TRBV5-1 and TRBJ2-3; TRBD1 agrees at 8 bases. There are 14 residues in the CDR3. J gave up 5 bases and V 3 bases, and 5 bases lay outside the gene matches. From germline, CDR1 is SGHRS and CDR2 YFSETQ. The CDR3 is CASSSDRVLDTQYF. In nucleotides, the CDR3 is TGCGCCAGCAGCTCGGACAGGGTGCTAGATACGCAGTATTTT.